This TCR beta chain appears in the sequencing data of a study of cytomegalovirus exposure and HLA in healthy donors (dated by TCRdb to the late 2010s). Study-wide context: An earlier analysis of several hundred of the donors reported 250 to 300 Gb of sequence data and 117 million unique TCR beta sequences obtained from some 200 million T cells. About 280 gigabases of sequencing data and around 85 million unique TCR sequences made up an early release that covered approximately 620 HLA-typed donors. Of the roughly 400 genotyped donors, 80% to 90% were placed in the genetic ancestry cluster associated with self-reported Caucasian donors. The study was designed to test whether signatures of past pathogen exposure could be identified by cataloging public T cell receptors. The T cell repertoires of some 670 subjects were profiled by immunosequencing and related to cytomegalovirus serostatus. Besides the first cohort of more than 650 subjects, a separate validation cohort made up of 95 to 150 different subjects was used. High-throughput TCR immunosequencing, statistical association of individual TCRs with disease status, and machine learning were combined to predict cytomegalovirus infection status. In a later analysis, previously published TCR beta repertoires from several hundred donors were re-analyzed and high-resolution HLA genotyping was added so that TCR occurrence patterns could be studied. Rather than drawing on any new phenotypic data, the later analysis identified candidate immune exposures from TCR beta sequences and the way those sequences occurred across donors. An earlier analysis of roughly 600 of the donors used high-throughput TCR beta sequencing to judge whether each TCR beta V gene segment behaved as functional or pseudogenic. Donor age, sex, ethnicity and CMV serostatus were compiled together with the repertoire data. Genome-wide SNP genotypes for about 65% of the 666 donors were used in a later genetic analysis, which treated that subset as a discovery cohort. All discovery cohort repertoires had been generated using a single sequencing platform. Both class I and class II loci were covered by HLA typing, at four-digit resolution. Typing coverage varied by locus: roughly 620-640 donors for A, B, C, DRB1 and DQB1; more than 500 for DQA1; over 600 for DPA1; under 490 for DPB1. Four or five DR-DQ haplotypes were handled as single units for association and clustering, since linkage in the cohort was strong. On average, around 240,000 unique TCR beta nucleotide sequences were sequenced per donor among about 400 genotyped donors of the cohort, with roughly 18% of those sequences being non-productive. General conclusions and limits of the study: Specific HLA alleles were associated with roughly 16,000 TCR beta sequences at a false discovery rate of 0.05 in a later analysis. HLA typing was unavailable for some donors at each locus, so association tests used only the typed subset. The presence/absence analyses assumed that sequencing depth was roughly uniform across donors, and that assumption may not be true. The classifier was reported to diagnose cytomegalovirus status with high specificity and sensitivity in both the original and validation cohorts. When HLA alleles, especially DR and DQ, strongly co-occurred, attributing TCR associations to individual alleles was difficult. While some public TCRs were present in many individuals, most TCR sequences turned up only very rarely across donors. Some IMGT-functional V segments, including TRBV6-2 and TRBV6-3, could not be told apart with the 87-base-pair reads, so those segments were excluded. An association between a missense DCLRE1C variant and V-gene and J-gene trimming of TCR beta chains was found in a later genetic analysis and replicated in an independent cohort. According to a later genetic analysis, donors in an Asian-associated ancestry cluster had fewer N-insertions in productive TCRs than the approximately 630-donor mean. Linkage disequilibrium might explain the correlated functional status among segregating V segments, but an unknown experimental factor could not be ruled out. Around 16 rarely observed V segments, including chromosome 9 orphons, were excluded from the earlier analysis of some 590 of the donors because counts were too low. According to a later analysis, TCR association rates differed among HLA loci, with DRB1 alleles showing the most associated TCRs and HLA-C alleles showing the fewest. A later analysis reported that several top co-occurrence clusters appeared linked to parvovirus B19, influenza, CMV and Epstein-Barr virus. An earlier analysis of some 590 of the donors showed that most TCR beta V segments appeared in productive rearrangements either about 87% or about 30% of the time, which broadly matched IMGT annotations. A further reported finding was that TCR beta sequences accurately predicted the HLA-A and HLA-B alleles for most subjects in the first cohort. A group of highly shared sequence variants was considered likely to be a technical artifact of the sequencing pipeline. In a later analysis, most CMV-associated TCR beta chains were found to appear HLA-restricted, with HLA associations seemingly driven largely by CMV exposure. In a later analysis, HLA-associated TCR beta chains showed more clonal expansion and lower generation probabilities than non-associated chains that were equally common. The authors suggested that the approach could potentially be extended to other disease states and immunological phenotypes. In vitro tests confirmed that a few of the cytomegalovirus-associated TCR beta chains recognize cytomegalovirus antigens. This cohort had only TCR beta chains sequenced, and the lack of alpha or paired-chain data limited which features could be detected. A total of about 180 TCR beta chains were listed by the study as associated with cytomegalovirus. The only immune exposure information available for the cohort was CMV serostatus.

The library was obtained by the immunoSEQ multiplex PCR assay. A mixture of 60 forward primers for TCR Vbeta segments and 13 reverse primers for TCR Jbeta segments was used in the multiplex PCR. Amplification of the CDR3 region of rearranged TCR beta genes was performed with a multiplex PCR assay on genomic DNA. The Illumina HiSeq System was used to sequence the amplified TCR beta libraries as 87-base-pair reads. As for the original processing: A later analysis tallied around 82 million unique TCR beta chains across the 600 to 700 repertoires, and some 12 million of those chains were shared by two or more donors. Raw reads were error-corrected and collapsed into unique sequences by a nearest-neighbor algorithm in which closely related sequences were merged to remove PCR and sequencing errors. CDR3 sequences were aligned to IMGT reference sequences to assign V, D and J gene segments. Each retained sequence needed at least a six-nucleotide match to both a V gene segment and a J gene segment. A rearrangement was called productive if the CDR3 had no stop codons and remained in frame with V and J, and every other rearrangement was called non-productive. Following IMGT convention, CDR3 was defined as the stretch from the second conserved V-encoded cysteine up to the conserved J-encoded phenylalanine. The earlier analysis of some 540 of the donors excluded any sequence lacking an unambiguous match to a single V gene segment. An earlier analysis of a few hundred of the donors called V segments functional above 56.7% productive rearrangements and segregating when the between-donor standard deviation exceeded 5%. A statistical classification framework was developed to diagnose cytomegalovirus status using the catalog of TCR beta chain sequences. In a later analysis, TCR nucleotide sequences were compared against IMGT/GENE-DB human TR gene sequences so that V and J genes could be assigned. The TCRdist pipeline was used in a later analysis to assign CDR3 sequences and most-parsimonious VDJ recombination scenarios. In a later analysis, each TCR beta chain was defined by its CDR3 amino acid sequence together with its V-gene family, and reads lacking a unique V-gene family were excluded. To address suspected cross-contamination and a sequencing artifact, a later analysis removed 592 highly shared, low-generation-probability nucleotide sequences. In a later analysis, a clonal expansion index for each public chain was calculated from normalized within-repertoire ranks of inferred template counts. A later analysis computed generation probabilities with a VDJ recombination model fitted to out-of-frame rearrangements, and checked the results against IGoR. In a later analysis, hypergeometric tests were used to score TCR-TCR, TCR-HLA and TCR-CMV co-occurrence, with a repertoire-size bias correction applied to TCR pairs. To estimate false discovery rates, a later analysis permuted the HLA or CMV assignments 20 times. A later analysis grouped co-occurring TCRs with DBSCAN, adding TCRdist sequence similarity when clustering within HLA-allele-positive subsets. For co-occurrence clustering, repertoires with fewer than 30,000 or more than 120,000 public chains were excluded, along with 4 to 6 repertoires with anomalous nucleotide sharing. Drawn from immuneACCESS, this table holds only the in-frame rearrangements with V and J called that TCRdb kept. Clones are partly lost; checked studies trace under half to an unresolved V gene and leave the rest unexplained. V and J calls and clone size are given by that table; D and trimming were obtained from the DNA. The sample's table lists a count of about 50,000 clones. Roughly an eighth of the sample lies in the top ten.

Comments on this clone: This receptor's antigen is unknown.

The CDR3, cysteine through phenylalanine, is 17 amino acids long. Just the 51-base CDR3 DNA is kept, in frame starting at base 1. For this chain, trimming is 6 bases at the V end and 2 bases at the J end, and the number of junction bases without a gene match is 13. The cohort consisted of 600 or so healthy bone marrow donors. Cohort members were all nominally healthy when sampled, although unrecorded immune exposures were likely present. The donor tested CMV seropositive and was one of the 289 seropositive cohort members. A peripheral blood sample was provided by each donor, and peripheral blood mononuclear cells were used for TCR beta sequencing. Genomic DNA was extracted from the blood cell samples with the Qiagen DNeasy Blood Extraction Kit.

Rearrangement joined TRBV5-3 to TRBJ1-2, with TRBD1 matching 10 junction bases. TRBV5-3 is flagged as an ORF with uncertain function. The source material was PBMCs. This TCR derives from a woman aged 55-70 years in good health and CMV-seropositive. The base sequence is TGTGCCAGAACCCCCGGGACAGGGGACCTATCCAACTATGGCTACACCTTC. Its coded protein is CARTPGTGDLSNYGYTF.